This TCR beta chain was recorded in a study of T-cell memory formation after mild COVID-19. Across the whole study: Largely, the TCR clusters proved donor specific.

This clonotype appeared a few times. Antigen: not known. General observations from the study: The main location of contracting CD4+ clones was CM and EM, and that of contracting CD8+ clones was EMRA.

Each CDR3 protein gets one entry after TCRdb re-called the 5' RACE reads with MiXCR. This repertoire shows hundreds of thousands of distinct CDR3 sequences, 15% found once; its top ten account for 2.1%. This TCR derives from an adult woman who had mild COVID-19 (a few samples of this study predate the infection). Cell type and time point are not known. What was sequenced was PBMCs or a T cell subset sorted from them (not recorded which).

In DNA form, the CDR3 reads TGTGCCAGCAGCTTGGTCTGGACTCAGCTTAACACCGGGGAGCTGTTTTTT. Amino acid sequence: CASSLVWTQLNTGELFF. V is TRBV5-6 and J is TRBJ2-2; D might be TRBD2 (5 bases). The germline CDR1 and CDR2 sequences are SGHDT and YYEEEE. The ends were cut back, 0 bases at V and 2 bases at J, with 14 bases in the middle. The CDR3 extends over 17 amino acids.